This TCR beta chain was recorded in a study of T cells in tuberculosis. This table comes from immunoSEQ multiplex PCR, and its TCRdb copy is limited to in-frame clones, with some not included. The sample records about 33,000 clones, about 85% being singletons. Germline assignment: CDR1 SGHVS and CDR2 FNYEAQ. Unmatched junction bases numbered 22, after V lost 3 bases and J lost 9 bases. This CDR3 is 19 amino acids long. Time point noted: new active TB diagnosis, blood taken before or within 7 days of starting treatment. The sequence derives from an adult with tuberculosis. The sample was PBMCs, taken at tuberculosis diagnosis. This chain uses TRBV7-6 with TRBJ2-1; 8 bases are a match to TRBD2. CDR3 region: CASSFFTRKELAEGGEQFF. CDR3 nucleotide sequence: TGTGCCAGCAGCTTTTTCACCCGCAAGGAACTAGCGGAGGGCGGTGAGCAGTTCTTC.